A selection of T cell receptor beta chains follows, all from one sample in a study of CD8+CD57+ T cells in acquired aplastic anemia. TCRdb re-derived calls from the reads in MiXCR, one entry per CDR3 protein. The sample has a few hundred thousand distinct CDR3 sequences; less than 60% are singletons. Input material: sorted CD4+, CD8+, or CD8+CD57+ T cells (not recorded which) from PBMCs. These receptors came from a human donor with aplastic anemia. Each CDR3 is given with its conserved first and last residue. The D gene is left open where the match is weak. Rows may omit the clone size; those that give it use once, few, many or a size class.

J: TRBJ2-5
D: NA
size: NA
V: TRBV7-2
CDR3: CASSLEDRQTQYF
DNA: TGTGCCAGCAGCTTAGAGGACCGGCAGACCCAGTACTTC

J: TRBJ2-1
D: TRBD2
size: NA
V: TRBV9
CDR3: CASSQAGGDLKQFF
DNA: TGTGCCAGCAGCCAGGCGGGGGGGGATCTAAAGCAGTTCTTC

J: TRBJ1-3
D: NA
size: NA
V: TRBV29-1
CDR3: CSVVRAGNTIYF
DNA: TGCAGCGTAGTAAGGGCTGGAAACACCATATATTTT

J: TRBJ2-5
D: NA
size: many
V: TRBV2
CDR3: CASGTGPEETQYF
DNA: TGTGCCAGCGGAACGGGCCCCGAAGAGACCCAGTACTTC

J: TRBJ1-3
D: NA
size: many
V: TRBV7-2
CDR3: CASSGGPGNTIYF
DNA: TGTGCCAGCTCCGGTGGCCCTGGAAACACCATATATTTT

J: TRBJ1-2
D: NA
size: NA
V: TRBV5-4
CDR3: CASSLEQGSNYGYTF
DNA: TGTGCCAGCAGCTTGGAGCAGGGAAGTAACTATGGCTACACCTTC

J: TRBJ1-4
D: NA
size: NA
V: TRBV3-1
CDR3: CASSQDLSFEKLFF
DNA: TGTGCCAGCAGCCAAGATCTCAGTTTCGAAAAACTGTTTTTT

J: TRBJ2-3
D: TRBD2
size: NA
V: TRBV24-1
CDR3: CATSEKRGGTDTQYF
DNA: TGTGCCACCAGTGAAAAGCGGGGGGGCACAGATACGCAGTATTTC

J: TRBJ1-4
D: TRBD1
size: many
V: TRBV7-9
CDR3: CASSLAHGTGVEKLFF
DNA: TGTGCCAGCAGCTTAGCGCACGGGACAGGGGTTGAAAAACTGTTTTTT

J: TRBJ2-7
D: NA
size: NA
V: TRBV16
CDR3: CASSQWDGSYEQYF
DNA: TGTGCCAGCAGCCAATGGGACGGCTCCTACGAGCAGTACTTC

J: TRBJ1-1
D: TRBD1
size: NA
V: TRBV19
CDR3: CASTRRGDSLNTEAFF
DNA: TGTGCCAGTACCCGAAGAGGGGACAGCCTGAACACTGAAGCTTTCTTT

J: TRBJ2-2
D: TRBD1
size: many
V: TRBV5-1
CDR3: CASSPMDRLTGELFF
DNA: TGCGCCAGCAGTCCGATGGACAGGCTCACCGGGGAGCTGTTTTTT

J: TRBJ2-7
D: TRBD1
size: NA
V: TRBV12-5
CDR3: CASGRGQTYEQYF
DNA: TGTGCTAGTGGTAGGGGACAGACATACGAGCAGTACTTC

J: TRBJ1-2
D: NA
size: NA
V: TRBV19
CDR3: CASSISAATYGYTF
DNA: TGTGCCAGTAGTATTTCGGCGGCTACCTATGGCTACACCTTC